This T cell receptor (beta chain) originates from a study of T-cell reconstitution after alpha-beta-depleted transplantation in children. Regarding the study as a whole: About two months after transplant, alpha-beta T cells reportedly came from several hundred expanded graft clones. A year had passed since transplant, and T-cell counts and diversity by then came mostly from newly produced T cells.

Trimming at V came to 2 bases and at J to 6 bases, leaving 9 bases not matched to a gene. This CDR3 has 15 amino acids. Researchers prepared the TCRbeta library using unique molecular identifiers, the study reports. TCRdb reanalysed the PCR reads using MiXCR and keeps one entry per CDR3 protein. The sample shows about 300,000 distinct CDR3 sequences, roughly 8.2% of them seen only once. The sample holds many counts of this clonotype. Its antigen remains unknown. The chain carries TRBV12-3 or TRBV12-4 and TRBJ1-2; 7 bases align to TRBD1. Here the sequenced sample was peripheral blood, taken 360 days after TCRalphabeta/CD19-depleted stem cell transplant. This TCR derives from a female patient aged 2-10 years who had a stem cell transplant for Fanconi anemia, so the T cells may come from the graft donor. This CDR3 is CASSLSNRGSNGYTF. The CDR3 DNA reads TGTGCCAGCAGTTTAAGTAACAGGGGCTCGAATGGCTACACCTTC.